The sample holds a few counts of the clone carrying this TCR beta chain. Its cognate antigen is unknown. This sample was taken from a study of STAT5B mutations in CD4+ large granular lymphocyte leukemia. Sequencing was performed with immunoSEQ multiplex PCR; in TCRdb, only in-frame clones are kept and a portion is missing. Of 30,000 to 40,000 clones detected, about 90% appear once; the ten largest clones hold approximately 3.2%. Study-level results: Without putative leukemic clones, patient CD4-sorted repertoires remained more clonal than healthy CD4+ repertoires.

V lost 8 bases and J lost 2, with 13 bases in between. Germline values: CDR1 LNHDA, CDR2 SQIVND (reference sequence). CDR3 length: 13 residues. Material for sequencing was CD4+ T cells from blood buffy coats. The gene calls are TRBV19 and TRBJ2-7, with a possible D match to TRBD1 (6 bases). The receptor was isolated from a human donor in good health. The CDR3 here is CASAGTPTYEQYF. The CDR3 DNA is TGTGCCAGTGCCGGGACACCGACCTACGAGCAGTACTTC.